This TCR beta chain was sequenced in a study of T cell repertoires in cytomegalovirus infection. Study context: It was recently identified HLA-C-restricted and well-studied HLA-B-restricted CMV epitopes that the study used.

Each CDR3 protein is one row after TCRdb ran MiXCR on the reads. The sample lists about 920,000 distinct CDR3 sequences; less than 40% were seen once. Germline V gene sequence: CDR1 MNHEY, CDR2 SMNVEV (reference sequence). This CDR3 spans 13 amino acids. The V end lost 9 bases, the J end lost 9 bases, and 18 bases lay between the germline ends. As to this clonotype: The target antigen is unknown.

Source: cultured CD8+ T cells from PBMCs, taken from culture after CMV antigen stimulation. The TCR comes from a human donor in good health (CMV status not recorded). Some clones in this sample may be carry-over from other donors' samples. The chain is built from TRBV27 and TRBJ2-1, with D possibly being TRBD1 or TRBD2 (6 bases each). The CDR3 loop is CASRVGGFSEQFF. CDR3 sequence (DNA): TGTGCCAGTCGGGTAGGGGGGTTTAGTGAGCAGTTCTTC.